This T cell receptor beta chain was identified in a study of shared clonotypes between healthy human individuals. Findings and limits, study-wide: In contrast to clonotypes shared by all four donors, non-shared clonotypes had lower generation probabilities. Sharing of clonotypes among donors was expected to vary with sequencing depth.

For each subset, genomic DNA was distributed in equal portions over several immunoSEQ plates. The method was immunoSEQ multiplex PCR; TCRdb's version includes in-frame clones alone and lacks a portion of them. The sample has a few million clones; under 97% are singletons. The CDR3 has 13 residues. The J segment lost 7 bases and the V segment lost 5 bases, leaving 3 bases of the junction unmatched. Germline CDR1 reads LNHNV; CDR2 reads YYDKDF (reference sequence). CD4+ cells were split into CD45RA+ naive and CD45RA-negative memory subsets. A word on this clone: Antigen specificity is unknown.

The source material was naive CD4+ T cells sorted from blood. Indicated subset: CD45RA+ positively selected. The TCR comes from a man in his late teens or twenties in good health. The chain employs TRBV15 and TRBJ2-5; 11 positions match TRBD2. The CDR3 sequence: CATSGGLAGTQYF. The CDR3 DNA reads TGTGCCACCAGCGGAGGACTAGCGGGGACCCAGTACTTC.